This entry is about one T cell receptor beta chain. Its antigen is still unknown. Germline V gene data show CDR1 as SQVTM and CDR2 as ANQGSEA. Deletions cut 4 bases from V and 8 bases from J, with 17 bases between. The CDR3 extends over 13 amino acids. The method was immunoSEQ multiplex PCR; TCRdb's version includes in-frame clones alone and lacks a portion of them. The data hold about 180,000 clones, with around nine tenths observed a single time. These data originate in a study of T cell responses to AZD1222 COVID-19 vaccine. Overall study context: Second doses at about 4 or about 12 weeks were pooled.

Whole-study findings and limits: When two AZD1222 doses had been given, Spike-specific TCR breadth and depth rose. Per reports, nearly half of all spike-specific TCRs target regions that are unmutated in variants. Vaccine-associated CD4 TCRs spanned spike, dominant at 160-218 and 743-854.

The rearrangement joins TRBV29-1 to TRBJ1-2; D not certain. The sample consisted of peripheral blood, taken on day 0 of AZD1222 vaccination. The sequence was collected from an adult in good health. Here the CDR3 DNA reads TGCAGCGTTGCCTTTCCGGCGCTGATAGGCTACACCTTC. Protein product: CSVAFPALIGYTF.